Here is one TCR beta chain with its context. Its specificity is not known. This sample is part of a study of T cell repertoires in cytomegalovirus infection. Regarding the study as a whole: The response measured ex vivo was dominated by TCR beta clonotypes (HLA-C-restricted and CMV-specific).

From the reads, TCRdb called clonotypes with MiXCR, one entry per CDR3 protein. The data hold approximately 730,000 distinct CDR3 sequences, with 29% observed a single time. Trimming cost V 6 bases and J 5 bases, with 13 bases left between them. CDR3 length: 13 amino acids. CDR1 is MNHEY, CDR2 SVGAGI, per germline. The source was cultured CD8+ T cells from PBMCs, collected from culture after CMV antigen stimulation. The rearrangement joins TRBV6-5 to TRBJ1-1; D is undetermined. The TCR sequence derives from a human donor in good health (CMV status not recorded). Some clones in this sample may be carry-over from other donors' samples. CDR3 protein: CASRVGYLTEAFF. Here the CDR3 DNA reads TGTGCCAGCAGGGTGGGTTATTTAACTGAAGCTTTCTTT.